The entry that follows covers one T cell receptor beta chain sequence. Its antigen is unknown. TCRdb's copy holds only in-frame clones and misses some; the assay was immunoSEQ multiplex PCR. The data show tens of thousands of clones, around 67% seen once. This sample is drawn from a study of vaccination effects on CD4 cells after COVID-19. Notes on the study in general: There were few convalescent patients in the study and no early post-infection timepoints.

Losses at the gene ends were 5 bases for V and 2 bases for J; bases not matched to a gene: 5. CDR1 is MNHNS and CDR2 is SASEGT in the germline V gene. This CDR3 spans 15 amino acids. Viral peptide pool expansion of antigen-specific CD4+ T cells preceded sequencing in the ViraFEST assay. The culture ran for approximately 10 days before CD4+ T cells were isolated. Each person got two doses of an mRNA SARS-CoV-2 vaccine, BNT162b2 or mRNA-1273. With around 10 ug/ml peptides and around 9.6 IU/ml IL-2, some 2 million PBMC per well were cultured. In the cultures, half the medium was exchanged for IL-2 medium on days 3 and 7.

V gene TRBV6-1 combines with J gene TRBJ2-3; 9 nucleotides align to TRBD2. The clonotype comes from a human donor who received a COVID-19 vaccine. Sequenced here: CD4+ T cells from PBMCs cultured with SARS-CoV-2 spike peptides, sampled after COVID-19 vaccination. In DNA form, the CDR3 reads TGTGCCAGCAGTCCCGCGGGGGGGACCACAGATACGCAGTATTTT. This sequence encodes CASSPAGGTTDTQYF.